These T cell receptor beta chains were read from a single sample in a study of T cell responses to AZD1222 COVID-19 vaccine. Measured with immunoSEQ multiplex PCR; TCRdb has only the in-frame clones, and not every one. The sample consists of around 120,000 clones, roughly 90% of them appearing once. The source was peripheral blood, collected on day 0 of AZD1222 vaccination. Receptors originate from an adult in good health. Both conserved end residues are part of each CDR3. The D gene is left open where the match is weak. The listing skips clone size in some rows; elsewhere it reads once, few, many or a size class.

V: TRBV2
size: .
D: TRBD1
J: TRBJ2-7
length: 15
CDR3: CASSELPRGQSEQYF
DNA: TGTGCCAGCAGTGAACTCCCCAGGGGGCAATCCGAGCAGTACTTC

V: TRBV5-1
size: .
D: TRBD1
J: TRBJ2-4
length: 14
CDR3: CASSLDRGKNIQYF
DNA: TGCGCCAGCAGCTTGGACAGGGGGAAAAACATTCAGTACTTC

V: TRBV28
size: .
D: TRBD1
J: TRBJ1-2
length: 15
CDR3: CASSFRTGVRYGYTF
DNA: TGTGCCAGCAGTTTTCGGACAGGGGTCCGCTATGGCTACACCTTC

V: TRBV30
size: .
D: .
J: TRBJ2-5
length: 14
CDR3: CAWSTDTSYGTQYF
DNA: TGTGCCTGGAGCACGGATACTAGTTATGGGACCCAGTACTTC

V: TRBV7-2
size: .
D: .
J: TRBJ1-6
length: 15
CDR3: CASSPGYGVNSPLHF
DNA: TGTGCCAGCAGCCCAGGCTATGGGGTGAATTCACCCCTCCACTTT

V: TRBV6-1
size: .
D: TRBD2
J: TRBJ2-1
length: 18
CDR3: CASSEISLAGVISIEQFF
DNA: TGTGCCAGCAGTGAGATCTCCTTAGCGGGAGTAATTTCTATTGAGCAGTTCTTC

V: TRBV20-1
size: .
D: .
J: TRBJ2-1
length: 11
CDR3: CSASPRDEQFF
DNA: TGCAGTGCTAGCCCTCGCGATGAGCAGTTCTTC

V: TRBV6-5
size: .
D: TRBD1
J: TRBJ1-2
length: 13
CDR3: CASRLRDRGGYTF
DNA: TGTGCCAGCCGTCTCCGGGACAGGGGTGGCTACACCTTC

V: TRBV3-1/TRBV3-2
size: .
D: TRBD2
J: TRBJ2-1
length: 19
CDR3: CASSQDLRGRMSGRKEQFF
DNA: TGTGCCAGCAGCCAAGATCTCCGGGGGAGGATGAGCGGGAGGAAGGAGCAGTTCTTC

V: TRBV3-1/TRBV3-2
size: .
D: TRBD1
J: TRBJ2-1
length: 15
CDR3: CASSQDRGHYNEQFF
DNA: TGTGCCAGCAGCCAAGATAGGGGGCACTACAATGAGCAGTTCTTC

V: TRBV19
size: once
D: .
J: TRBJ1-5
length: 15
CDR3: CASSIRQALNQPQHF
DNA: TGTGCCAGTAGTATCCGGCAGGCTCTCAATCAGCCCCAGCATTTT

V: TRBV19
size: .
D: .
J: TRBJ1-1
length: 11
CDR3: CASSTMGAAFF
DNA: TGTGCCAGTAGTACCATGGGGGCGGCTTTCTTT

V: TRBV5-4
size: .
D: TRBD2
J: TRBJ2-1
length: 18
CDR3: CASSLRTLWRGGHDEQFF
DNA: TGTGCCAGCAGCTTGCGGACCCTATGGCGGGGGGGCCATGATGAGCAGTTCTTC

V: TRBV18
size: .
D: TRBD2
J: TRBJ2-7
length: 15
CDR3: CASSPGTSASYEQYF
DNA: TGTGCCAGCTCCCCCGGGACTAGCGCTTCCTACGAGCAGTACTTC

V: TRBV7-9
size: .
D: .
J: TRBJ1-5
length: 15
CDR3: CASSLTRGPNQPQHF
DNA: TGTGCCAGCAGCTTAACCAGGGGCCCCAATCAGCCCCAGCATTTT

V: TRBV3-1/TRBV3-2
size: .
D: TRBD1
J: TRBJ2-3
length: 14
CDR3: CASSQRDRGDTQYF
DNA: TGTGCCAGCAGCCAGCGTGACAGGGGAGATACGCAGTATTTT

V: TRBV30
size: .
D: TRBD1
J: TRBJ1-6
length: 13
CDR3: CASRTGGYSPLHF
DNA: TGTGCCTCAAGGACAGGGGGTTATTCACCCCTCCACTTT

V: TRBV29-1
size: once
D: .
J: TRBJ2-1
length: 16
CDR3: CSVVGGVHWGPNEQFF
DNA: TGCAGCGTTGTAGGGGGGGTCCATTGGGGTCCCAATGAGCAGTTCTTC

V: TRBV10-3
size: .
D: TRBD1
J: TRBJ1-3
length: 18
CDR3: CAISPTKGQGFTGNTIYF
DNA: TGTGCCATCAGTCCAACAAAGGGACAGGGGTTCACTGGAAACACCATATATTTT

V: TRBV4-1
size: .
D: TRBD1
J: TRBJ1-1
length: 14
CDR3: CASSSTGQNTEAFF
DNA: TGCGCCAGCAGCTCGACAGGGCAGAACACTGAAGCTTTCTTT

V: TRBV18
size: .
D: .
J: TRBJ2-1
length: 12
CDR3: CASFISRVEQFF
DNA: TGTGCCAGCTTCATCAGCAGGGTTGAGCAGTTCTTC

V: TRBV19
size: .
D: .
J: TRBJ2-3
length: 14
CDR3: CASRKGISTDTQYF
DNA: TGTGCCAGTAGAAAGGGGATTAGCACAGATACGCAGTATTTT

V: TRBV11-2
size: .
D: .
J: TRBJ2-3
length: 17
CDR3: CASSFSISARSTDTQYF
DNA: TGTGCCAGCAGCTTTTCCATCTCGGCTAGATCCACAGATACGCAGTATTTT

V: TRBV5-1
size: .
D: TRBD1
J: TRBJ1-1
length: 14
CDR3: CASSSTGGQTEAFF
DNA: TGCGCCAGCAGCTCGACAGGGGGCCAGACTGAAGCTTTCTTT

V: TRBV2
size: .
D: TRBD2
J: TRBJ2-2
length: 17
CDR3: CASTTGLAGGYTGELFF
DNA: TGTGCCAGCACTACAGGACTAGCGGGAGGGTACACCGGGGAGCTGTTTTTT

V: TRBV7-2
size: .
D: TRBD2
J: TRBJ2-1
length: 16
CDR3: CASSLATSGRYNEQFF
DNA: TGTGCCAGCAGCTTAGCGACTAGCGGGCGATACAATGAGCAGTTCTTC

V: TRBV4-1
size: .
D: .
J: TRBJ2-7
length: 15
CDR3: CASSQGSVDVYEQYF
DNA: TGCGCCAGCAGCCAAGGTAGCGTCGACGTCTACGAGCAGTACTTC

V: TRBV19
size: .
D: TRBD1
J: TRBJ1-5
length: 13
CDR3: CASSKQGHQPQHF
DNA: TGTGCCAGTAGTAAACAGGGGCACCAGCCCCAGCATTTT

V: TRBV5-1
size: .
D: .
J: TRBJ2-7
length: 15
CDR3: CASSVSTGTSSEQYF
DNA: TGCGCCAGCAGCGTATCTACAGGGACCTCTAGCGAGCAGTACTTC

V: TRBV20-1
size: .
D: .
J: TRBJ2-7
length: 14
CDR3: CSASRPQPIYEQYF
DNA: TGCAGTGCGAGTAGACCCCAACCGATCTACGAGCAGTACTTC

V: TRBV7-6
size: .
D: TRBD1
J: TRBJ2-5
length: 18
CDR3: CASSSPLAGGVVRETQYF
DNA: TGTGCCAGCAGCTCCCCGCTTGCAGGGGGCGTGGTACGAGAGACCCAGTACTTC

V: TRBV18
size: .
D: TRBD1
J: TRBJ1-3
length: 19
CDR3: CASSLTSQGARSSGNTIYF
DNA: TGTGCCAGCTCACTTACATCCCAGGGGGCGCGAAGCTCTGGAAACACCATATATTTT

V: TRBV5-5
size: .
D: .
J: TRBJ1-1
length: 16
CDR3: CASSLALGRRETEAFF
DNA: TGTGCCAGCAGCTTGGCCTTGGGAAGGAGGGAAACTGAAGCTTTCTTT

V: TRBV4-2
size: .
D: TRBD1
J: TRBJ2-6
length: 18
CDR3: CASSQRQGRLSGANVLTF
DNA: TGTGCCAGCAGCCAGAGACAGGGCCGTCTCTCTGGGGCCAACGTCCTGACTTTC

V: TRBV6-5
size: .
D: .
J: TRBJ1-4
length: 15
CDR3: CASSRDNGGGEKLFF
DNA: TGTGCCAGCAGCAGGGACAACGGAGGTGGGGAAAAACTGTTTTTT

V: TRBV7-9
size: .
D: .
J: TRBJ1-1
length: 11
CDR3: CASNQDSEAFF
DNA: TGTGCCAGCAACCAGGACAGTGAAGCTTTCTTT

V: TRBV27
size: .
D: .
J: TRBJ2-3
length: 16
CDR3: CASSPNLQGITDTQYF
DNA: TGTGCCAGCAGTCCCAATCTACAGGGTATAACAGATACGCAGTATTTT

V: TRBV14
size: .
D: TRBD1
J: TRBJ2-5
length: 14
CDR3: CASSQGTGYETQYF
DNA: TGTGCCAGCAGCCAAGGGACAGGGTATGAGACCCAGTACTTC

V: TRBV4-2
size: .
D: TRBD1
J: TRBJ2-7
length: 13
CDR3: CASSQTGLDEQYF
DNA: TGTGCCAGCAGCCAGACAGGGTTAGACGAGCAGTACTTC

V: TRBV7-9
size: .
D: .
J: TRBJ1-1
length: 14
CDR3: CASSLFTEGAEAFF
DNA: TGTGCCAGCAGCTTATTTACGGAAGGGGCTGAAGCTTTCTTT

V: TRBV2
size: .
D: TRBD1
J: TRBJ1-4
length: 15
CDR3: CASREQGAPNEKLFF
DNA: TGTGCCAGCAGGGAACAGGGGGCCCCTAATGAAAAACTGTTTTTT

V: TRBV13
size: .
D: .
J: TRBJ1-2
length: 14
CDR3: CASSQWDIPGGYTF
DNA: TGTGCCAGCAGCCAATGGGACATTCCGGGGGGCTACACCTTC

V: TRBV5-4
size: once
D: .
J: TRBJ2-7
length: 15
CDR3: CASSSGGRSSYEQYF
DNA: TGTGCCAGCAGCTCCGGGGGCAGGAGCTCCTACGAGCAGTACTTC

V: TRBV19
size: .
D: TRBD1
J: TRBJ2-3
length: 15
CDR3: CASSIMGQTADTQYF
DNA: TGTGCCAGTAGTATTATGGGACAGACAGCAGATACGCAGTATTTT

V: TRBV7-2
size: .
D: TRBD1
J: TRBJ1-2
length: 16
CDR3: CASSLASGGQIYGYTF
DNA: TGTGCCAGCAGCTTAGCGTCCGGGGGACAGATCTATGGCTACACCTTC

V: TRBV19
size: .
D: TRBD1
J: TRBJ1-2
length: 16
CDR3: CASKRARGGYDYGYTF
DNA: TGTGCCAGTAAGAGGGCAAGAGGGGGCTACGACTATGGCTACACCTTC

V: TRBV7-8
size: once
D: .
J: TRBJ2-1
length: 14
CDR3: CASSFSTGGNEQFF
DNA: TGTGCCAGCAGCTTTTCAACCGGGGGCAATGAGCAGTTCTTC

V: TRBV28
size: .
D: .
J: TRBJ2-5
length: 16
CDR3: CASSLVGASVRETQYF
DNA: TGTGCCAGCAGCCTGGTGGGGGCTTCCGTCAGAGAGACCCAGTACTTC

V: TRBV2
size: .
D: .
J: TRBJ1-4
length: 16
CDR3: CASSEALGGGSEKLFF
DNA: TGTGCCAGCAGTGAAGCGCTGGGGGGGGGTTCGGAAAAACTGTTTTTT

V: TRBV19
size: once
D: TRBD1
J: TRBJ2-3
length: 15
CDR3: CASRNDRGQTDTQYF
DNA: TGTGCCAGTAGAAATGACAGGGGGCAAACAGATACGCAGTATTTT

V: TRBV2
size: .
D: .
J: TRBJ2-7
length: 14
CDR3: CASSEALGPYEQYF
DNA: TGTGCCAGCAGTGAAGCCCTGGGCCCCTACGAGCAGTACTTC

V: TRBV30
size: .
D: .
J: TRBJ1-5
length: 13
CDR3: CAWRIGVRGPQHF
DNA: TGTGCCTGGAGGATAGGAGTCCGGGGGCCCCAGCATTTT